The 24 T cell receptor beta chains presented below share a single source sample, sequenced in a study of tissue T cells after allogeneic stem cell transplantation. Using immunoSEQ multiplex PCR, the repertoire was profiled, and TCRdb retains in-frame clones only, with some absent. There are about 25,000 clones in the sample; roughly 70% occur only once, and approximately 8% lies in the top ten. Sequencing used tissue from the ileum, obtained at autopsy. These receptors were collected from a female donor aged 60 or older with lung cancer.

There are a few counts of this clone. The V and J genes are TRBV7-9 and TRBJ2-5, with 7 bases matching TRBD2. The CDR3 is 15 residues long. Germline values: CDR1 SEHNR, CDR2 FQNEAQ (reference sequence). The V gene end was trimmed by 6 bases and the J gene end by 1 base; junction bases not matched to a gene: 8. The CDR3 coding sequence is TGTGCCAGCAGTTTGGGCGGGAGTCTCCAAGAGACCCAGTACTTC. It is translated as CASSLGGSLQETQYF.

The chain links TRBV6-6 to TRBJ1-5, with TRBD1 as a possible D gene (6 bases). This CDR3 region has 13 residues. Germline CDR1 and CDR2: MNHNY and SVGAGI (reference sequence). Trimming removed 6 bases at V and 2 bases at J, with 8 bases between. CDR3 in DNA: TGTGCCAGCAGCGCAGGGGGCAATCAGCCCCAGCATTTT. It is translated as CASSAGGNQPQHF.

This clone was seen a handful of times. The chain is built from TRBV7-9 and TRBJ2-7, with D unresolved. Trimming shortened V by 4 bases and J by 2 bases, and 12 bases separated the two germline ends. The CDR3 extends over 14 amino acids. In germline, CDR1 is SEHNR, CDR2 FQNEAQ (reference sequence). CDR3 sequence reads: CASSWAVSPYEQYF. In nucleotides, the CDR3 is TGTGCCAGCAGCTGGGCCGTGAGCCCCTACGAGCAGTACTTC.

This clone was recorded a few times. In nucleotides, the CDR3 is TGTGCCAGCAGCTTAGTCGGACAGGGTGGCTACACCTTC. Translating gives CASSLVGQGGYTF. The chain has TRBV11-2 and TRBJ1-2; 8 nucleotides match TRBD1. This CDR3 has 13 residues. In germline, CDR1 is SGHAT, CDR2 FQNNGV. Trimming took 1 base from V and 7 from J; bases not matched to a gene: 2.

This chain connects TRBV6-6 to TRBJ2-5; no clear D gene. Germline lookup yields CDR1 MNHNY and CDR2 SVGAGI (reference sequence). The V end lost 5 bases, the J end lost 2 bases, and 6 bases lay between the germline ends. This CDR3 has 12 residues. The CDR3 sequence is CASSTHQETQYF. The CDR3, as DNA: TGTGCCAGCAGTACCCATCAAGAGACCCAGTACTTC.

The rearrangement links TRBV7-3 to TRBJ1-2; D not resolved. The CDR3 contains 13 residues. Germline V gene sequence: CDR1 SGHTA, CDR2 FQGTGA. The V end was cut by 1 base, the J end by 5 bases, with 8 bases between. The CDR3 loop reads CASSLMPGYGYTF. The CDR3 coding sequence is TGTGCCAGCAGCTTAATGCCAGGATATGGCTACACCTTC.

The count of this clone is one. This chain uses TRBV5-6 with TRBJ2-1, with D possibly matching TRBD1 (6 bases). Germline assignment: CDR1 SGHDT and CDR2 YYEEEE. The length of the CDR3 is 16 residues. V lost 1 base, J lost 3 bases, and 14 bases lay in between. CDR3 protein: CASSLIETGRYNEQFF. The CDR3 coding sequence is TGTGCCAGCAGCTTGATCGAGACAGGACGCTACAATGAGCAGTTCTTC.

The chain recombines TRBV14 with TRBJ1-1; D ambiguous. Trimming left V 0 bases short and J 7 bases short, with 18 bases between. Germline-derived CDR1 and CDR2 are SGHDN and FVKESK. The length of the CDR3 is 16 residues. In DNA, the CDR3 is TGTGCCAGCAGCCAAGAAGAGGTTGAGGGCGCTGGTGAAGCTTTCTTT. As protein: CASSQEEVEGAGEAFF.

The chain couples TRBV14 to TRBJ2-1; tentatively, D is TRBD1 (6 bases). This CDR3 spans 14 amino acids. Germline values: CDR1 SGHDN, CDR2 FVKESK. The chain's CDR3 is CATGRGSSYNEQFF. The CDR3 nucleotides are TGTGCAACTGGCAGGGGTAGCTCCTACAATGAGCAGTTCTTC.

V and J are TRBV5-5 and TRBJ1-2; D is perhaps TRBD1 (5 bases). Germline loops: CDR1 SGHKS, CDR2 YYEKEE (reference sequence). The CDR3 sequence is 13 residues long. V lost 1 base, J lost 7 bases, and 11 bases lay in between. The CDR3: CASSLYQGSGYTF. CDR3 coding DNA: TGTGCCAGCAGCTTGTACCAGGGATCTGGCTACACCTTC.

The chain employs TRBV30 and TRBJ2-7; D remains unclear. The CDR3 contains 13 residues. CDR1 GTSNPN and CDR2 SVGIG come from the germline V gene (reference sequence). Trimming shortened V by 3 bases and J by 1 base, and 10 bases separated the two germline ends. This chain's CDR3 is CAWRQPASYEQYF. CDR3 in DNA: TGTGCCTGGAGGCAGCCGGCGTCCTACGAGCAGTACTTC.

In this sample, this clone turned up once. V usage is TRBV11-3 and J usage is TRBJ1-4; 7 bases agree with TRBD1. The junction had 5 bases not matched to a gene; V was cut back by 5 bases and J by 5 bases. From germline, CDR1 is SGHNT and CDR2 YENEEA. The CDR3 is 14 amino acids. Here the CDR3 reads CASSVTGSNEKLFF. The CDR3 coding sequence is TGTGCCAGCAGCGTGACAGGGTCGAATGAAAAACTGTTTTTT.

The chain combines TRBV6-6 with TRBJ2-1; maybe TRBD2 (5 bases). Trimming left V 2 bases short and J 3 bases short, with 8 bases between. Looked up from germline, CDR1 is MNHNY and CDR2 is SVGAGI (reference sequence). This CDR3 contains 14 residues. In nucleotides, the CDR3 is TGTGCCAGCAGTTACCACCGGGACTACAATGAGCAGTTCTTC. It encodes CASSYHRDYNEQFF.

V and J are TRBV9 and TRBJ1-3; D unresolved. The length of the CDR3 is 15 residues. The germline V gene encodes CDR1 SGDLS and CDR2 YYNGEE. Trimming stripped 4 bases from V and 0 bases from J, with 11 bases between. CDR3 bases: TGTGCCAGCAGCCCTATGGGGATCTCTGGAAACACCATATATTTT. Translated, it gives CASSPMGISGNTIYF.

The V call is TRBV18, the J call TRBJ1-1; D is unclear. Per the germline V gene, CDR1 is KGHSH and CDR2 is LQKENI. Trimming cost V 2 bases and J 3 bases, with 13 bases left between them. The CDR3 covers 15 residues. This CDR3 is CASSPGSISDTEAFF. CDR3 bases: TGTGCCAGCTCACCAGGGTCAATAAGCGACACTGAAGCTTTCTTT.

In this sample, this clone turned up a few times. The gene calls are TRBV6-6 and TRBJ1-2; no clear D. The CDR3 contains 11 residues. The V end lost 0 bases, the J end lost 7 bases, and 3 bases lay between the germline ends. Per germline, CDR1 MNHNY and CDR2 SVGAGI (reference sequence). The CDR3 reads CASSYSIGYTF. The CDR3 bases are TGTGCCAGCAGTTACTCGATTGGCTACACCTTC.

CDR3 bases: TGTGCCAGCAGTAGCCCAGCCGGGGAGCTGTTTTTT. Amino acids: CASSSPAGELFF. The chain uses TRBV5-8 and TRBJ2-2; D remains unclear. The CDR3 runs 12 residues. The V gene lost 5 bases and the J gene lost 6 bases, with 8 bases spanning the gap. Germline CDR1 reads SGHTS; CDR2 reads YDEGEE.

The chain links TRBV30 to TRBJ1-3; no definite D call. Germline-derived CDR1 and CDR2 are GTSNPN and SVGIG (reference sequence). V lost 3 bases and J 0 bases, leaving 6 bases between the germline ends. The CDR3 runs 13 residues. The CDR3 protein is CAWSQSSGNTIYF. CDR3 nucleotide sequence: TGTGCCTGGAGCCAAAGCTCTGGAAACACCATATATTTT.

V and J are TRBV19 and TRBJ2-3; D may correspond to TRBD1 or TRBD2 (5 bases each). From germline, CDR1 is LNHDA and CDR2 SQIVND (reference sequence). CDR3 length: 15 amino acids. V lost 6 bases and J lost 9, with 22 bases in between. Written as DNA, the CDR3 is TGTGCCAGTAGAGCGGACCGCAGGGTGGCCGGGACGCAGTATTTT. Translation gives CASRADRRVAGTQYF.

The chain recombines TRBV5-4 with TRBJ1-5; 11 nucleotides match TRBD1. The junction had 7 bases not matched to a gene; V was cut back by 4 bases and J by 4 bases. This CDR3 region has 16 residues. Germline V gene sequence: CDR1 SGHNT, CDR2 YYREEE (reference sequence). The CDR3 spells CASSTTDRGPNQPQHF. The CDR3 coding sequence is TGTGCCAGCAGCACCACGGACAGGGGGCCGAATCAGCCCCAGCATTTT.

This chain links TRBV18 with TRBJ2-4; TRBD1 agrees at 7 bases. V dropped 5 bases and J dropped 5; count of bases not matched to a gene: 9. This CDR3 has 15 amino acids. Germline V gene lookup returns CDR1 KGHSH and CDR2 LQKENI. In nucleotides, the CDR3 is TGTGCCAGCTCAGGTACGACAGGGTCGGAAAACATTCAGTACTTC. Protein: CASSGTTGSENIQYF.

The chain has TRBV11-3 and TRBJ2-3; D is unresolved. The germline V gene has CDR1 SGHNT and CDR2 YENEEA. The CDR3 consists of 14 residues. V dropped 0 bases and J dropped 4 bases, with 8 bases sitting between them. This CDR3 reads CASSLEIHPDTQYF. As DNA, the CDR3 is TGTGCCAGCAGCTTAGAGATTCACCCAGATACGCAGTATTTT.

By its share, this clone is large. The chain combines TRBV5-8 with TRBJ2-2, with 10 bases aligning to TRBD2. V lost 9 bases and J lost 2; bases outside the gene matches: 7. Germline-derived CDR1 and CDR2 are SGHTS and YDEGEE. The CDR3 is made up of 15 amino acids. CDR3 in DNA: TGTGCCATCCACCTAGCGGGAGTTAACACCGGGGAGCTGTTTTTT. This sequence encodes CAIHLAGVNTGELFF.

The CDR3 protein is CASSTSSSTDTQYF. In DNA, the CDR3 is TGTGCCAGCAGCACCTCTTCTAGCACAGATACGCAGTATTTT. The chain links TRBV7-3 to TRBJ2-3, with D uncertain. CDR1 and CDR2 from the germline V gene are SGHTA and FQGTGA. The CDR3 has 14 amino acids. Trimming left V 5 bases short and J 0 bases short, with 9 bases between.